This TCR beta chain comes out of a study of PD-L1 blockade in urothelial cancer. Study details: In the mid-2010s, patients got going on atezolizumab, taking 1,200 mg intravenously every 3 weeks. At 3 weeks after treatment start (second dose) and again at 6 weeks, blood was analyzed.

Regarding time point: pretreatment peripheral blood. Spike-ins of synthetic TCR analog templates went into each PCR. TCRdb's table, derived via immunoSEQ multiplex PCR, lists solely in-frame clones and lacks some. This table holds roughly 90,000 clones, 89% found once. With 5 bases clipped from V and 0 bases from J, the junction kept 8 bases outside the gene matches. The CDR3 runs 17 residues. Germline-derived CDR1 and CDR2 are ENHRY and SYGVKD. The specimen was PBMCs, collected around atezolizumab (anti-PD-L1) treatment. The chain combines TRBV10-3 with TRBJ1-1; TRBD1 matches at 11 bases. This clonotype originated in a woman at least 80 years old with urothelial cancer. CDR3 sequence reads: CAISRMGQGDLNTEAFF. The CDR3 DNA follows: TGTGCCATCAGTCGAATGGGACAGGGGGATTTGAACACTGAAGCTTTCTTT.